This T cell receptor (beta chain) emerged from a study of PD-1 blockade in classical Hodgkin lymphoma. Study-wide findings and caveats: Prior to therapy, complete responders displayed diversity much like that of newly diagnosed patients.

The assay was immunoSEQ multiplex PCR, and TCRdb's table has in-frame clones only and misses some. The sample lists tens of thousands of clones; 80% to 90% were seen once. With regard to this clone: What it binds is unknown.

Every patient relapsed after autologous stem cell transplantation, and brentuximab vedotin exposure varied. V lost 1 base and J 4 bases, leaving 7 bases between the germline ends. The CDR3 has 13 residues. Per the germline V gene, CDR1 is SEHNR and CDR2 is FQNEAQ (reference sequence). The clonotype comes from a human donor with classical Hodgkin lymphoma. The chain joins TRBV7-9 to TRBJ2-5; D unclear. Material: peripheral blood mononuclear cells (PBMCs), obtained before the second cycle of nivolumab. CDR3 region: CASSLGLGETQYF. The CDR3 bases are TGTGCCAGCAGCTTAGGGTTGGGAGAGACCCAGTACTTC.